This entry lists 32 T cell receptor beta chains sequenced from one sample in a study of shared clonotypes between healthy human individuals. Only in-frame clones appear in the TCRdb table, and some are missing; sequencing was by immunoSEQ multiplex PCR. The sample shows 2 million to 3 million clones, more than 85% of them seen only once. The sequenced material came from naive CD4+ T cells from PBMCs. Documented subset: CD45RA+ positively selected. The origin of the receptors is a man aged 18 to 29 in good health. Some clones in this sample may be carry-over from other donors' samples.

This chain links TRBV18 with TRBJ2-3, with 8 bases identical to TRBD1. This CDR3 is built from 16 residues. The ends lost 2 bases at V and 6 bases at J; junction bases unmatched: 10. Germline loops: CDR1 KGHSH, CDR2 LQKENI. The CDR3 spells CASSPSYATGGDTQYF. The CDR3 DNA reads as TGTGCCAGCTCACCATCTTACGCCACAGGGGGTGATACGCAGTATTTT. The full variable domain, completed using reference TRBV18 and TRBJ2-3, is NAGVMQNPRHLVRRRGQEARLRCSPMKGHSHVYWYRQLPEEGLKFMVYLQKENIIDESGMPKERFSAEFPKEGPSILRIQQVVRGDSAAYFCASSPSYATGGDTQYFGPGTRLTVL.

V and J are TRBV2 and TRBJ2-5, with D unclear. CDR3 size: 14 residues. The germline gives CDR1 SNHLY, CDR2 FYNNEI. V was trimmed by 0 bases and J by 5 bases, leaving 10 bases between them. The CDR3, as DNA: TGTGCCAGCAGTGAAGCGGGGAACTTCGAGACCCAGTACTTC. Translation: CASSEAGNFETQYF.

The V call is TRBV5-4, the J call TRBJ1-4; TRBD1 is a possible D gene (5 bases). The CDR3 extends over 16 amino acids. CDR1 and CDR2 from the germline V gene are SGHNT and YYREEE (reference sequence). V was trimmed by 4 bases and J by 4 bases, leaving 17 bases between them. The CDR3 loop is CASSPRAGGDNEKLFF. The CDR3 nucleotides read TGTGCCAGCAGCCCACGAGCGGGGGGGGATAATGAAAAACTGTTTTTT.

The V gene is TRBV9, the J gene TRBJ1-2, with D perhaps TRBD1 (6 bases). The length of the CDR3 is 15 residues. V lost 0 bases to trimming and J lost 2 bases, with 11 bases between them. Germline CDR1 is SGDLS and CDR2 is YYNGEE. The CDR3, as DNA: TGTGCCAGCAGCGTAGGAGCAGGGGTGAACTATGGCTACACCTTC. This sequence encodes CASSVGAGVNYGYTF.

The V and J genes are TRBV6-5 and TRBJ2-7; the D gene is possibly TRBD2 (5 bases). The CDR3 is 12 residues long. Germline V gives CDR1 MNHEY, CDR2 SVGAGI. V was trimmed by 6 bases and J by 9 bases, leaving 15 bases between them. This CDR3 is CASSQGGLTQYF. The CDR3 nucleotides read TGTGCCAGCAGCCAAGGTGGACTCACGCAGTACTTC.

With respect to this clone: This sample also contains other DNA sequences that code for the same CDR3. This chain links TRBV29-1 with TRBJ1-2; possibly TRBD1 for D (6 bases). The CDR3 has 12 residues. Trimming removed 6 bases at V and 3 bases at J, with 11 bases between. From germline, CDR1 is SQVTM and CDR2 ANQGSEA. This CDR3 reads CSVRRGDYGYTF. The DNA for the CDR3 is TGCAGCGTCCGCAGGGGAGACTATGGCTACACCTTC. The full variable domain, its missing parts supplied by reference TRBV29-1 and TRBJ1-2, is SAVISQKPSRDICQRGTSLTIQCQVDSQVTMMFWYRQQPGQSLTLIATANQGSEATYESGFVIDKFPISRPNLTFSTLTVSNMSPEDSSIYLCSVRRGDYGYTFGSGTRLTVV.

V usage is TRBV5-8 and J usage is TRBJ1-2, with TRBD1 matching over 11 bases. CDR1 and CDR2 from the germline V gene are SGHTS and YDEGEE. This CDR3 is 14 amino acids long. Trimming at V came to 4 bases and at J to 4 bases, leaving 3 bases not matched to a gene. The CDR3 nucleotides read TGTGCCAGCAGCACGGGACAGGGGGTCTATGGCTACACCTTC. This translates into CASSTGQGVYGYTF.

The rearrangement uses TRBV28 and TRBJ2-1; D could derive from TRBD1 or TRBD2 (5 bases each). Germline assignment: CDR1 MDHEN and CDR2 SYDVKM. The CDR3 contains 16 residues. V was pared by 2 bases and J by 9 bases, with 20 bases between. CDR3 sequence: CASSLLGPSGSAEQFF. The DNA of the CDR3 is TGTGCCAGCAGTTTACTGGGACCGTCCGGGTCGGCTGAGCAGTTCTTC.

This clone was detected only once. The CDR3 spells CASSVGADPYEQYF. CDR3 DNA sequence: TGTGCCAGCAGCGTTGGGGCAGACCCCTACGAGCAGTACTTC. J is TRBJ2-7 and V is TRBV9, with D possibly matching TRBD1 (5 bases). V shed 2 bases and J shed 2 bases, with 11 bases lying between them. This CDR3 has 14 amino acids. In germline, CDR1 is SGDLS, CDR2 YYNGEE.

Only a few counts were recorded for this clone. Distinct nucleotide sequences in the sample also encode this CDR3. The chain combines TRBV7-8 with TRBJ2-7; 8 bases are shared with TRBD1. Unmatched junction bases numbered 4, after V lost 5 bases and J lost 1 base. The CDR3 runs 14 residues. Germline CDR1 is SGHVS and CDR2 is FQNEAQ. The CDR3, as DNA: TGTGCCAGCAGCGCCCGGGACAGGTCCTACGAGCAGTACTTC. Its translation is CASSARDRSYEQYF. Together with reference TRBV7-8 and TRBJ2-7, the CDR3 gives the full variable domain: GAGVSQSPRYKVAKRGQDVALRCDPISGHVSLFWYQQALGQGPEFLTYFQNEAQLDKSGLPSDRFFAERPEGSVSTLKIQRTQQEDSAVYLCASSARDRSYEQYFGPGTRLTVT.

This clone was counted a single time. The V gene is TRBV21-1, the J gene TRBJ2-3. TRBV21-1 is a pseudogene locus. The CDR3 spans 16 residues. The CDR3 spells CASSKGVVTSTDTQYF. For the CDR3, the DNA is TGTGCCAGCAGCAAGGGGGTTGTAACTAGCACAGATACGCAGTATTTT.

The chain joins TRBV19 to TRBJ1-2, with D perhaps matching TRBD1 (5 bases). The V end was cut by 5 bases, the J end by 5 bases, with 15 bases between. CDR3 length: 14 amino acids. Per germline, CDR1 LNHDA and CDR2 SQIVND (reference sequence). The CDR3 nucleotides read TGTGCCAGTAGTGCAGGTGGGGGGATTTATGGCTACACCTTC. Translated: CASSAGGGIYGYTF. Full variable domain (remainder filled in from reference TRBV19 and TRBJ1-2): DGGITQSPKYLFRKEGQNVTLSCEQNLNHDAMYWYRQDPGQGLRLIYYSQIVNDFQKGDIAEGYSVSREKKESFPLTVTSAQKNPTAFYLCASSAGGGIYGYTFGSGTRLTVV.

This clone was seen only once. This chain joins TRBV28 and TRBJ2-2; 9 bases align to TRBD1. The length of the CDR3 is 15 residues. Losses at the gene ends were 7 bases for V and 4 bases for J; bases not matched to a gene: 7. The germline gives CDR1 MDHEN, CDR2 SYDVKM. CDR3: CASTSGTGPTGELFF. CDR3 nucleotides: TGTGCCAGCACCTCCGGGACAGGGCCCACCGGGGAGCTGTTTTTT.

V gene TRBV20-1 combines with J gene TRBJ2-7; D gene uncertain. This CDR3 has 11 residues. CDR1 and CDR2 (germline): DFQATT, SNEGSKA (reference sequence). V gave up 6 bases and J gave up 4 bases, with 10 bases separating them. This CDR3 reads CSAPLRYEQYF. The CDR3 coding sequence is TGCAGTGCCCCGCTGAGATACGAGCAGTACTTC.

CDR3 protein: CASSVRVRGGNEQFF. For the CDR3, the DNA is TGTGCCAGCAGCGTCCGGGTCAGGGGCGGTAATGAGCAGTTCTTC. The chain couples TRBV9 to TRBJ2-1; D is perhaps TRBD1 (6 bases). The V gene's germline CDR1 is SGDLS and CDR2 YYNGEE. V was cut by 2 bases and J by 7 bases, with 16 bases left in between. This CDR3 spans 15 amino acids.

The chain joins TRBV7-8 to TRBJ1-1, with a tentative D call TRBD1 (5 bases). This CDR3 spans 19 amino acids. Germline-derived CDR1 and CDR2 are SGHVS and FQNEAQ. Trimming left V 0 bases short and J 0 bases short, with 20 bases between. The CDR3 spells CASSLAWGQAKGMNTEAFF. CDR3 nucleotides: TGTGCCAGCAGCTTAGCCTGGGGCCAGGCTAAGGGAATGAACACTGAAGCTTTCTTT.

The chain is built from TRBV4-3 and TRBJ1-6; perhaps TRBD1 as D (5 bases). This CDR3 has 18 amino acids. The germline gives CDR1 LGHNA, CDR2 YSLEER. Trimming took off 0 bases at V and 6 bases at J, with 18 bases between the two ends. CDR3 sequence: CASSQDLKHWGTNSPLHF. CDR3 DNA: TGCGCCAGCAGCCAAGATCTCAAGCATTGGGGGACTAATTCACCCCTCCACTTT.

V gene TRBV7-9 combines with J gene TRBJ2-1; 9 nucleotides match TRBD1. Losses at the gene ends were 5 bases for V and 6 bases for J; bases not matched to a gene: 8. Germline assignment: CDR1 SEHNR and CDR2 FQNEAQ (reference sequence). The CDR3 loop spans 15 amino acids. The CDR3 spells CASSARDRVFNEQFF. Written as DNA, the CDR3 is TGTGCCAGCAGCGCCCGGGACAGGGTCTTCAATGAGCAGTTCTTC.

This clone has just one count. This chain joins TRBV4-3 and TRBJ1-2; possible D gene TRBD1, 6 bases. Germline CDR1 is LGHNA and CDR2 is YSLEER. The CDR3 has 14 residues. V was clipped by 4 bases and J by 4 bases, with 13 bases between them. The CDR3 DNA follows: TGCGCCAGCAGCCCCTGGACAGCGGGCTATGGCTACACCTTC. It specifies CASSPWTAGYGYTF.

This clone turned up a few times. The chain employs TRBV30 and TRBJ1-1; D remains ambiguous. Trimming cost V 2 bases and J 10 bases, with 14 bases left between them. CDR1 GTSNPN and CDR2 SVGIG come from the germline V gene (reference sequence). The CDR3 is 12 residues long. CDR3 bases: TGTGCCTGGAGTTCCGGGGAAACTCGAGCTTTCTTT. Its translation: CAWSSGETRAFF. Together with reference TRBV30 and TRBJ1-1, the CDR3 gives the full variable domain: SQTIHQWPATLVQPVGSPLSLECTVEGTSNPNLYWYRQAAGRGLQLLFYSVGIGQISSEVPQNLSASRPQDRQFILSSKKLLLSDSGFYLCAWSSGETRAFFGQGTRLTVV.

The chain's CDR3 is CASSVAPSGGSTDTQYF. CDR3 bases: TGTGCCAGCAGCGTAGCCCCCAGCGGGGGAAGCACAGATACGCAGTATTTT. This rearrangement joins TRBV9 to TRBJ2-3, with TRBD2 matching 8 bases. CDR3 length: 17 residues. The germline V gene has CDR1 SGDLS and CDR2 YYNGEE. V shed 0 bases and J 0 bases; nucleotides not matched to a gene: 6.

The CDR3 bases are TGCGCCAGCAGACGGCCTAGCGCGTACCAAGAGACCCAGTACTTC. Translated, it gives CASRRPSAYQETQYF. The chain is built from TRBV5-1 and TRBJ2-5, with a weak D call TRBD2 (6 bases). V lost 5 bases and J 0 bases, leaving 14 bases between the germline ends. Germline lookup yields CDR1 SGHRS and CDR2 YFSETQ. CDR3 length: 15 residues.

V gene TRBV9 combines with J gene TRBJ2-7, with D perhaps matching TRBD1 (5 bases). Germline-derived CDR1 and CDR2 are SGDLS and YYNGEE. The ends were cut back, 4 bases at V and 0 bases at J, with 11 bases in the middle. The CDR3 sequence is 14 residues long. CDR3 nucleotide sequence: TGTGCCAGCAGCCTATTCCAGGGCTCCTACGAGCAGTACTTC. It codes for CASSLFQGSYEQYF. The variable domain in full, completed from reference TRBV9 and TRBJ2-7, reads DSGVTQTPKHLITATGQRVTLRCSPRSGDLSVYWYQQSLDQGLQFLIQYYNGEERAKGNILERFSAQQFPDLHSELNLSSLELGDSALYFCASSLFQGSYEQYFGPGTRLTVT.

Regarding this clone: At the DNA level, this CDR3 is encoded by other sequences in the same sample as well. This chain links TRBV11-3 with TRBJ2-7, with unresolved D. Trimming took 3 bases from V and 1 from J, leaving 7 bases between them. Germline CDR1 reads SGHNT; CDR2 reads YENEEA. CDR3 length equals 13 residues. The CDR3 DNA follows: TGTGCCAGCAGCTTGGACGGGTCCTACGAGCAGTACTTC. Its protein is CASSLDGSYEQYF.

The rearrangement links TRBV11-2 to TRBJ2-5, with a possible D match to TRBD2 (6 bases). The ends were cut back, 2 bases at V and 3 bases at J, with 10 bases in the middle. The CDR3 runs to 14 residues. Per germline, CDR1 SGHAT and CDR2 FQNNGV. CDR3 amino acids: CASSLRWGEETQYF. In nucleotides, the CDR3 is TGTGCCAGCAGCTTAAGGTGGGGGGAAGAGACCCAGTACTTC.

This sequence joins TRBV5-1 and TRBJ2-2; 8 bases align to TRBD2. CDR3 length equals 16 residues. Per the germline V gene, CDR1 is SGHRS and CDR2 is YFSETQ. The V and J ends lost 0 bases and 1 base, in that order; junction bases with no gene match: 2. DNA for the CDR3: TGCGCCAGCAGCTTGGACAGCGGGGGGAACACCGGGGAGCTGTTTTTT. Amino acids: CASSLDSGGNTGELFF.

J is TRBJ1-2 and V is TRBV28; weak D call: TRBD1 (5 bases). This CDR3 is built from 16 residues. The V and J ends lost 2 bases and 5 bases respectively, with 18 bases between them. The germline gives CDR1 MDHEN, CDR2 SYDVKM. CDR3 protein: CASSLTGQGPLYGYTF. Written as DNA, the CDR3 is TGTGCCAGCAGTTTAACTGGGCAGGGACCACTATATGGCTACACCTTC.

The CDR3 nucleotides are TGTGCCAGAGGGGGCGGGGGCAGCCTAACTAACTATGGCTACACCTTC. Translating it yields CARGGGGSLTNYGYTF. The rearrangement joins TRBV2 to TRBJ1-2, with 7 bases aligning to TRBD1. Germline CDR1 is SNHLY and CDR2 is FYNNEI. The V segment lost 9 bases and the J segment 0 bases; nucleotides outside the gene matches: 13. CDR3 length: 16 residues.

The chain links TRBV4-1 to TRBJ1-5; no firm D call. The CDR3 is 14 residues long. Germline CDR1 reads MGHRA; CDR2 reads YSYEKL. Trimming pared 1 base from V and 7 bases from J, leaving 11 bases between. The CDR3 DNA reads TGCGCCAGCAGCCAAGGGCGGGAGATGCAGCCCCAGCATTTT. This encodes CASSQGREMQPQHF.

The chain uses TRBV7-9 and TRBJ2-2; D perhaps matches TRBD1 (5 bases). Between the trimmed V and J ends, which lost 0 bases and 4 bases, there was a span of 9 bases. The CDR3 length is 15 residues. Germline lookup yields CDR1 SEHNR and CDR2 FQNEAQ (reference sequence). The CDR3 here is CASSLARVRTGELFF. In nucleotides, the CDR3 is TGTGCCAGCAGCTTAGCCAGGGTGCGCACCGGGGAGCTGTTTTTT.

The count of this clone is one. This chain uses TRBV18 with TRBJ2-7; D remains ambiguous. Germline values: CDR1 KGHSH, CDR2 LQKENI. V gave up 0 bases and J gave up 6 bases, with 21 bases separating them. The CDR3 spans 17 residues. CDR3 sequence reads: CASSPPLLPSRRAEQYF. CDR3 coding DNA: TGTGCCAGCTCACCACCGTTACTCCCCTCCCGGCGTGCCGAGCAGTACTTC.

On this clone: This sample also contains other DNA sequences that code for the same CDR3. The V gene is TRBV4-2, the J gene TRBJ2-3; the D call may be TRBD1 or TRBD2 (5 bases each). This CDR3 has 13 residues. V shed 0 bases and J shed 5 bases, with 6 bases lying between them. Germline V gene sequence: CDR1 LGHNA, CDR2 YNFKEQ. The CDR3 spells CASSQDGGDTQYF. CDR3 nucleotide sequence: TGTGCCAGCAGCCAAGATGGGGGAGATACGCAGTATTTT.